This TCR beta chain was observed in a study of graft-versus-host responses after intestinal transplantation. Study as a whole: For 3 to 4 years after anti-thymocyte globulin induction, all recipients took tacrolimus and steroids.

Sequenced by immunoSEQ multiplex PCR; TCRdb stores in-frame clones only, minus some. The sample lists more than 85,000 clones; roughly 95% were seen once. Of note for this clone: The antigen remains undetermined.

Findings and limits, study-wide: Detected in recipient marrow were GvH clones, some of which were first observed in ileum or blood.

This CDR3 comprises 17 residues. Looked up from germline, CDR1 is SGHAT and CDR2 is FQDESV (reference sequence). V was shortened by 2 bases and J by 0 bases, with 17 bases between the two germline ends. The rearrangement uses TRBV11-1 and TRBJ2-7; the D is unclear. This sample comprised unstimulated CD8+ T cells sorted from spleen or lymph node cells, obtained before intestinal transplant. This clonotype was sampled from a human donor who received an intestinal transplant. CDR3 nucleotide sequence: TGTGCCAGCAGCTTAAATGGCAGGTCGCCTTTCTCCTACGAGCAGTACTTC. This codes for CASSLNGRSPFSYEQYF.